This TCR beta chain is from a study of cytomegalovirus exposure and HLA in healthy donors. The CDR3 is 13 amino acids. The V end lost 1 base, the J end lost 6 bases, and 10 bases lay between the germline ends. The germline V gene has CDR1 LGHNT and CDR2 FRNRAP. Whole-study findings and limits: Previously analyzed data showed that most TCR beta V segments were productive at a frequency of about 87% or about 30%.

To note about this clone: Its antigen is not known.

In the PCR, 60 Vbeta and 13 Jbeta primers were used. Libraries were prepared by immunoSEQ multiplex PCR; TCRdb keeps only in-frame clonotypes and omits some of them. The table includes 200,000 or so clones, more than 85% detected once. Sequenced: PBMCs. This sequence joins TRBV12-5 and TRBJ2-7; D is perhaps TRBD1 (5 bases). This clonotype was sampled from a girl younger than two in good health and CMV-seronegative. Here the CDR3 reads CASGLAGISEQYF. The CDR3 DNA follows: TGTGCTAGTGGTTTGGCAGGGATAAGCGAGCAGTACTTC.